This T cell receptor beta chain emerged from a study of CD8 T cells in ankylosing spondylitis. Study-wide results and caveats: Made up of several highly homologous variants, a TCR beta motif appeared characteristic of ankylosing spondylitis blood. Matched ankylosing spondylitis synovial fluid reportedly showed significant enrichment of disease-linked clones.

Making the TCR beta libraries involved quantitative 5'-RACE with molecular barcodes. TCRdb re-called the 5' RACE reads through MiXCR, storing one row per CDR3 protein. The table has almost 400,000 distinct CDR3 sequences, approximately 20% seen once. Looked up from germline, CDR1 is SQVTM and CDR2 is ANQGSEA. This CDR3 is 13 amino acids long. The V segment lost 3 bases and the J segment 6 bases; nucleotides outside the gene matches: 4. A note on this clonotype: Its antigen remains unknown.

The chain links TRBV29-1 to TRBJ2-7; 11 bases agree with TRBD1. The source is a male donor with ankylosing spondylitis. Material: blood, either unsorted or a sorted T cell fraction (not recorded which). The CDR3 loop is CSVDWTGGAEQYF. CDR3 bases: TGCAGCGTTGACTGGACAGGGGGCGCCGAGCAGTACTTC.